This T cell receptor (beta chain) was retrieved from a study of T cell changes during pregnancy in multiple sclerosis. Data came from immunoSEQ multiplex PCR; TCRdb stores just in-frame clones and leaves some out. The profile covers about 36,000 clones, with 92% appearing a single time and approximately 1.1% taken by the ten largest. In germline, CDR1 is SNHLY, CDR2 FYNNEI. V lost 2 bases, J lost 5 bases, and 15 bases lay in between. The CDR3 contains 15 residues. This clone showed up just once. The chain uses TRBV2 and TRBJ2-5; D might be TRBD1 or TRBD2, each matching 6 bases. This sequence originates from a female donor with multiple sclerosis, enrolled in a pregnancy study. The sample comprised PBMCs (not recorded whether the cells were cultured). The CDR3 sequence: CASSELQGRMETQYF. Here the CDR3 DNA reads TGTGCCAGCAGTGAACTGCAGGGGAGGATGGAGACCCAGTACTTC.